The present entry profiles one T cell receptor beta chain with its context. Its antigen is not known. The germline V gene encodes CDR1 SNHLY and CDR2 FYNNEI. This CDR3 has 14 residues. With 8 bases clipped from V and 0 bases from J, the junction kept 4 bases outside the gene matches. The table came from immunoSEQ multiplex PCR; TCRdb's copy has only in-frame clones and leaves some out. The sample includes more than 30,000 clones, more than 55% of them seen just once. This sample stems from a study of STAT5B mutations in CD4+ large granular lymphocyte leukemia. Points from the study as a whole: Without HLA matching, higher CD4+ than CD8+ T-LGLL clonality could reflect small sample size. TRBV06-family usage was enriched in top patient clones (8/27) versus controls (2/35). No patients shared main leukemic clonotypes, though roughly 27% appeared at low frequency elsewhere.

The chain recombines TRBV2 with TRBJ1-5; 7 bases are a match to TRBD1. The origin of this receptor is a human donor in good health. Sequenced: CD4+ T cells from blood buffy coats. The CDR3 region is CASGTAHSNQPQHF. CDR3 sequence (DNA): TGTGCCAGCGGGACAGCCCATAGCAATCAGCCCCAGCATTTT.